This TCR beta chain was observed in a study of blood T cell repertoires in COVID-19. In the authors' methods: Amplifying reference gene primers gave estimates of nucleated cell counts. Sequencing used immunoSEQ multiplex PCR; TCRdb keeps in-frame clones, though not all of them. V, J and clone size reflect that table, while D and trimming were determined from the DNA. The repertoire consists of roughly 250,000 clones, with 80% to 95% occurring once and the leading ten covering 1.5% to 2%. V lost 2 bases to trimming and J lost 5 bases; unmatched junction nucleotides: 0. This CDR3 region has 14 residues. CDR1 MDHEN and CDR2 SYDVKM come from the germline V gene.

The chain is built from TRBV28 and TRBJ1-6, with TRBD1 matching over 7 bases. The clonotype comes from a woman aged 18-29 years who had recovered from COVID-19. Material for sequencing was PBMCs or T cells enriched from blood (not recorded which). CDR3 sequence: CASSLGTDNSPLHF. In DNA form, the CDR3 reads TGTGCCAGCAGTTTAGGGACAGATAATTCACCCCTCCACTTT. Supplemented by reference TRBV28 and TRBJ1-6, the full variable domain reads DVKVTQSSRYLVKRTGEKVFLECVQDMDHENMFWYRQDPGLGLRLIYFSYDVKMKEKGDIPEGYSVSREKKERFSLILESASTNQTSMYLCASSLGTDNSPLHFGNGTRLTVT.